These 16 T cell receptor beta chains were all obtained from the same sample, sequenced in a study of blood T cells in healthy people across ages. Next came a second PCR, run for about 6 to 12 cycles, which used a sample-barcoded 5' primer along with a J-beta primer mix. TCRdb itself ran the 5' RACE reads through MiXCR, one entry per CDR3 protein. The sample has hundreds of thousands of distinct CDR3 sequences; around 43% are singletons. The source material was blood. The origin of the receptors is a man at least 80 years old in good health.

The chain combines TRBV7-2 with TRBJ2-7, with TRBD1 as a possible D gene (7 bases). CDR3 length equals 14 residues. Germline V CDR1 and CDR2: SGHTA, FQGNSA. V lost 6 bases and J lost 5, with 17 bases in between. CDR3 bases: TGTGCCAGCAGAAAGACAGGGACTGTAAACGAGCAGTACTTC. It yields the protein CASRKTGTVNEQYF.

This chain connects TRBV28 to TRBJ1-2; TRBD1 agrees at 8 bases. After removal of 4 bases from V and 4 bases from J, the junction contained 8 bases not matched to a gene. Germline loops: CDR1 MDHEN, CDR2 SYDVKM. This CDR3 comprises 15 residues. In DNA form, the CDR3 reads TGTGCCAGCAGTTACTTACAGGGGGACTTCTATGGCTACACCTTC. As protein: CASSYLQGDFYGYTF.

Ten or more counts support this clonotype. The chain uses TRBV7-9 and TRBJ2-1, with D uncertain. This CDR3 is built from 11 residues. V was pared by 1 base and J by 9 bases, with 4 bases between. The germline gives CDR1 SEHNR, CDR2 FQNEAQ (reference sequence). Here the CDR3 DNA reads TGTGCCAGCAGCTTAGGAGGTGAGCAGTTCTTC. Translating it yields CASSLGGEQFF.

The sample holds a few counts of this clonotype. This chain's CDR3 is CASSQSPGYGYTF. The DNA for the CDR3 is TGTGCCAGCAGCCAGAGCCCTGGCTATGGCTACACCTTC. V gene TRBV7-9 combines with J gene TRBJ1-2; no clear D gene. V lost 5 bases and J lost 4, with 11 bases in between. The germline CDR1 and CDR2 sequences are SEHNR and FQNEAQ (reference sequence). This CDR3 is 13 amino acids long.

This clonotype has only a few counts. The rearrangement joins TRBV10-2 to TRBJ1-2; tentative D call: TRBD1 (5 bases). V was shortened by 10 bases and J by 3 bases, with 15 bases between the two germline ends. The germline V gene has CDR1 WSHSY and CDR2 SAAADI. CDR3 length: 13 amino acids. CDR3 nucleotides: TGCGCCACCTCCGGAACAGGCGACTATGGCTACACCTTC. Translation gives CATSGTGDYGYTF.

This clonotype was seen ten or more times. V gene TRBV12-3 or TRBV12-4 combines with J gene TRBJ2-4; weak D call: TRBD1 (6 bases). Deletions cut 4 bases from V and 5 bases from J, with 9 bases between. The CDR3 runs 13 residues. The CDR3 DNA follows: TGTGCCAGCAGTTCCTACAGGGAAAACATTCAGTACTTC. Translating gives CASSSYRENIQYF.

This clonotype turned up a few times. The chain has TRBV29-1 and TRBJ2-2; D possibly corresponds to TRBD2 (6 bases). V was cut by 7 bases and J by 5 bases, with 11 bases left in between. Germline loops: CDR1 SQVTM, CDR2 ANQGSEA. CDR3 length: 12 amino acids. CDR3 residues: CSAGGGTGELFF. The CDR3 nucleotides are TGCAGCGCTGGGGGAGGAACCGGGGAGCTGTTTTTT.

The V gene is TRBV3-1, the J gene TRBJ2-1, with D unresolved. Germline assignment: CDR1 LGHDT and CDR2 YNNKEL (reference sequence). This CDR3 is 13 amino acids long. The V gene lost 7 bases and the J gene lost 7 bases, with 14 bases spanning the gap. This CDR3 is CASTQYSQNEQFF. The CDR3 bases are TGTGCCAGCACCCAGTATTCTCAGAATGAGCAGTTCTTC.

This clonotype appeared many times. V usage is TRBV29-1 and J usage is TRBJ2-5, with 11 bases lining up with TRBD1. The length of the CDR3 is 15 residues. CDR1 is SQVTM, CDR2 ANQGSEA, per germline. Trimming took 3 bases from V and 5 from J; bases not matched to a gene: 8. The CDR3 coding sequence is TGCAGCGTTGACCCGGACAGGGGGCGAGGGGAGACCCAGTACTTC. Protein sequence: CSVDPDRGRGETQYF.

This clonotype was seen ten or more times. The genes are TRBV3-1 and TRBJ2-7; no clear D gene. CDR3 length: 11 residues. Trimming removed 1 base from V and 5 bases from J, with 3 bases in between. Germline CDR1 is LGHDT and CDR2 is YNNKEL (reference sequence). The CDR3 DNA reads as TGTGCCAGCAGCCAAGTTGACGAGCAGTACTTC. Translating it yields CASSQVDEQYF.

The V gene is TRBV6-2 or TRBV6-3, the J gene TRBJ2-1, with TRBD2 identical over 8 bases. The CDR3 runs 15 residues. CDR1 and CDR2 from the germline V gene are MNHEY and SVGEGT. Germline trimming cut 5 bases from V and 2 bases from J; bases unmatched to any gene: 5. CDR3 coding DNA: TGTGCCAGCAGTCAAAGGACTAGCCCCTACAATGAGCAGTTCTTC. It specifies CASSQRTSPYNEQFF.

This clonotype was seen at least ten times. The CDR3 loop reads CASSLGGGAYNEQFF. The DNA of the CDR3 is TGCGCCAGCAGCTTGGGTGGGGGGGCCTACAATGAGCAGTTCTTC. The V and J genes are TRBV5-1 and TRBJ2-1, with 7 positions matching TRBD2. The CDR3 has 15 amino acids. V shed 0 bases and J 2 bases; nucleotides not matched to a gene: 2. Germline lookup yields CDR1 SGHRS and CDR2 YFSETQ.

The sample holds a few counts of this clonotype. The genes are TRBV12-3 or TRBV12-4 and TRBJ1-2; tentative D call: TRBD1 (5 bases). This CDR3 spans 16 amino acids. Trimming took off 5 bases at V and 5 bases at J, with 21 bases between the two ends. Here the CDR3 DNA reads TGTGCCAGCAGTCCCCCGCGGGACCCTCTTGTATATGGCTACACCTTC. As protein: CASSPPRDPLVYGYTF.

This clonotype was observed a few times. The CDR3 coding sequence is TGCGCCAGCAGCTCTCTCATGGGCTCTGGGGCCAACGTCCTGACTTTC. It yields the protein CASSSLMGSGANVLTF. This rearrangement joins TRBV4-3 to TRBJ2-6; D not resolved. Between the trimmed V and J ends, which lost 5 bases and 0 bases, there was a span of 11 bases. The CDR3 runs 16 residues. Germline loops: CDR1 LGHNA, CDR2 YSLEER.

The V call is TRBV7-2, the J call TRBJ2-1; no definite D call. There are 12 residues in the CDR3. V shed 5 bases and J shed 1 base, with 3 bases lying between them. Looked up from germline, CDR1 is SGHTA and CDR2 is FQGNSA. The CDR3 reads CASSISYNEQFF. For the CDR3, the DNA is TGTGCCAGCAGCATTTCCTACAATGAGCAGTTCTTC.

The chain recombines TRBV9 with TRBJ1-3; 8 positions agree with TRBD1. The CDR3 is made up of 17 amino acids. The V gene's germline CDR1 is SGDLS and CDR2 YYNGEE. The V gene end was trimmed by 3 bases and the J gene end by 5 bases; junction bases not matched to a gene: 13. Here the CDR3 DNA reads TGTGCCAGCAGCGAGCGGATCGGGACAGGAGGTAGAAACACCATATATTTT. It is translated as CASSERIGTGGRNTIYF.